These T cell receptor beta chains were read from a single sample in a study of shared clonotypes between healthy human individuals. Assay used: immunoSEQ multiplex PCR; TCRdb lists only in-frame clones, some missing. This sample yields fewer than 700,000 clones, of which just over 75% are seen a single time; about 11% belongs to the top ten. Sequenced sample: PBMCs. These receptors were taken from a woman in her thirties or forties in good health. Some clones in this sample may be carry-over from other donors' samples. Both conserved end residues are part of each CDR3. The D gene is left open where the match is weak. Clone size is shown for a subset of rows, as once, few, many or a class of expanded clone.

j_gene: TRBJ2-7
d_gene: .
abundance: .
v_gene: TRBV6-1
CDR3aa: CASSYPPEQYF
CDR3nt: TGTGCCAGCAGTTACCCTCCCGAGCAGTACTTC

j_gene: TRBJ2-3
d_gene: TRBD2
abundance: .
v_gene: TRBV7-3
CDR3aa: CASSPRTSGRGDTQYF
CDR3nt: TGTGCCAGCAGCCCTCGTACTAGCGGGAGAGGAGATACGCAGTATTTT

j_gene: TRBJ1-2
d_gene: .
abundance: few
v_gene: TRBV4-3
CDR3aa: CASSQGGDRGGYTF
CDR3nt: TGCGCCAGCAGCCAAGGTGGGGATCGGGGCGGCTACACCTTC

j_gene: TRBJ2-1
d_gene: TRBD2
abundance: .
v_gene: TRBV9
CDR3aa: CASSPRGLDNEQFF
CDR3nt: TGTGCCAGCAGCCCCCGGGGACTAGACAATGAGCAGTTCTTC

j_gene: TRBJ2-5
d_gene: .
abundance: .
v_gene: TRBV28
CDR3aa: CASSLVDQRRETQYF
CDR3nt: TGTGCCAGCAGTTTAGTAGATCAGCGGAGAGAGACCCAGTACTTC

j_gene: TRBJ2-3
d_gene: TRBD1
abundance: .
v_gene: TRBV28
CDR3aa: CASSSGQGVDTQYF
CDR3nt: TGTGCCAGCAGCTCAGGACAGGGAGTAGATACGCAGTATTTT

j_gene: TRBJ2-1
d_gene: .
abundance: .
v_gene: TRBV18
CDR3aa: CASSPGFGGKDEQFF
CDR3nt: TGTGCCAGCTCACCGGGATTTGGGGGGAAAGATGAGCAGTTCTTC

j_gene: TRBJ2-2
d_gene: .
abundance: few
v_gene: TRBV2
CDR3aa: CASSDRAGAGELFF
CDR3nt: TGTGCCAGCAGTGACAGGGCAGGGGCCGGGGAGCTGTTTTTT

j_gene: TRBJ2-7
d_gene: TRBD2
abundance: .
v_gene: TRBV6-5
CDR3aa: CASSRRGLGLYEQYF
CDR3nt: TGTGCCAGCAGCCGACGGGGACTAGGCCTCTACGAGCAGTACTTC

j_gene: TRBJ2-7
d_gene: .
abundance: .
v_gene: TRBV28
CDR3aa: CASSLTGQTWALYF
CDR3nt: TGTGCCAGCAGTTTAACCGGGCAGACGTGGGCCCTGTACTTC

j_gene: TRBJ1-5
d_gene: TRBD1
abundance: once
v_gene: TRBV6-1
CDR3aa: CASQGGPGGGQPQHF
CDR3nt: TGTGCCAGCCAGGGCGGTCCAGGGGGAGGTCAGCCCCAGCATTTT

j_gene: TRBJ2-1
d_gene: .
abundance: .
v_gene: TRBV29-1
CDR3aa: CSVEGIAAYNEQFF
CDR3nt: TGCAGCGTTGAGGGAATAGCTGCCTACAATGAGCAGTTCTTC

j_gene: TRBJ2-7
d_gene: .
abundance: .
v_gene: TRBV28
CDR3aa: CASSWQGQRPYEQYF
CDR3nt: TGTGCCAGCAGTTGGCAGGGGCAACGGCCCTACGAGCAGTACTTC

j_gene: TRBJ2-7
d_gene: TRBD2
abundance: few
v_gene: TRBV6-5
CDR3aa: CASRRLAGAYEQYF
CDR3nt: TGTGCCAGCAGGCGACTAGCGGGGGCCTACGAGCAGTACTTC

j_gene: TRBJ2-1
d_gene: TRBD2
abundance: few
v_gene: TRBV7-9
CDR3aa: CASSPPGAGYNEQFF
CDR3nt: TGTGCCAGCAGCCCACCGGGAGCGGGGTACAATGAGCAGTTCTTC

j_gene: TRBJ2-3
d_gene: TRBD2
abundance: once
v_gene: TRBV10-2
CDR3aa: CASRLAGVPDTQYF
CDR3nt: TGCGCCAGCAGACTAGCGGGAGTCCCAGATACGCAGTATTTT

j_gene: TRBJ2-7
d_gene: .
abundance: .
v_gene: TRBV7-9
CDR3aa: CASSPSGGTPREQYF
CDR3nt: TGTGCCAGCAGCCCGTCGGGCGGAACCCCTAGGGAGCAGTACTTC

j_gene: TRBJ1-3
d_gene: .
abundance: few
v_gene: TRBV2
CDR3aa: CASSEEQGPHSGNTIYF
CDR3nt: TGTGCCAGCAGTGAGGAGCAGGGTCCCCACTCTGGAAACACCATATATTTT

j_gene: TRBJ2-7
d_gene: .
abundance: .
v_gene: TRBV29-1
CDR3aa: CSVVSPDYEQYF
CDR3nt: TGCAGCGTTGTCTCCCCAGACTACGAGCAGTACTTC

j_gene: TRBJ2-7
d_gene: TRBD2
abundance: .
v_gene: TRBV19
CDR3aa: CASTNSGGPVEQYF
CDR3nt: TGTGCCAGTACGAATTCGGGGGGGCCGGTGGAGCAGTACTTC

j_gene: TRBJ1-1
d_gene: .
abundance: once
v_gene: TRBV6-6
CDR3aa: CASPVQGQSNTEAFF
CDR3nt: TGTGCCAGCCCTGTCCAAGGGCAGTCGAACACTGAAGCTTTCTTT

j_gene: TRBJ2-5
d_gene: .
abundance: .
v_gene: TRBV18
CDR3aa: CASSPREPTSGTQYF
CDR3nt: TGTGCCAGCTCACCCCGGGAACCGACCTCGGGGACCCAGTACTTC